This T cell receptor (beta chain) is drawn from a study of T cell clonotyping in hematopoietic cell transplantation. Study-wide points: Broader posttransplant TCR repertoire diversity was predicted by graft donor and pretransplant recipient Inverse Simpson Index values. After transplant, recipient diversity fell while pathologically expanded clonotypes grew through day 180.

V lost 8 bases and J lost 5, with 9 bases in between. Germline V gives CDR1 LNHDA, CDR2 SQIVND (reference sequence). The CDR3 covers 11 residues. Profiled with immunoSEQ multiplex PCR; TCRdb holds only in-frame clones, not every one. The sample includes fewer than 70,000 clones, roughly 94% of them seen just once. Comments on this clone: Antigen: not known.

The sample comprised peripheral blood mononuclear cells. The sequence came from a man aged 45-60 years in good health. Some clones in this sample may be carry-over from other donors' samples. V and J are TRBV19 and TRBJ1-2; no reliable D call. The CDR3 DNA sequence: TGTGCCAGTCGAAACCATTATGGCTACACCTTC. Amino acids: CASRNHYGYTF.